Each of the 10 T cell receptor beta chains below was sequenced from the same sample in a study of T cells after yellow fever vaccination. Via MiXCR, TCRdb re-called the 5' RACE reads, giving one row per CDR3 protein. The table includes 120,000 to 150,000 distinct CDR3 sequences, about 8% detected once. Here the sequenced sample was CD4+ T cells sorted from PBMCs, taken 5 days after the yellow fever booster vaccination. These receptors originate from a young man who received the YFV17D yellow fever vaccine.

This clonotype has just one count. It may be a read error: a sequence one base away is much more abundant. V is TRBV12-3 or TRBV12-4 and J is TRBJ1-2, with TRBD1 as a possible D gene (6 bases). The CDR3 loop spans 14 amino acids. CDR3 amino acids: CARSLAQGPYGYTF. Written as DNA, the CDR3 is TGTGCCCGCAGTTTAGCGCAGGGGCCCTATGGCTACACCTTC.

This clonotype was detected many times. V usage is TRBV20-1 and J usage is TRBJ1-1; D gene unclear. Deletions cut 5 bases from V and 2 bases from J, with 9 bases between. In germline, CDR1 is DFQATT, CDR2 SNEGSKA (reference sequence). This CDR3 spans 12 amino acids. The CDR3 here is CSAQDLNTEAFF. CDR3 nucleotides: TGCAGTGCTCAGGACCTCAACACTGAAGCTTTCTTT.

In its sample, this clonotype was seen many times. The CDR3 coding sequence is TGCAGTGCCGGACAGGGAATGGGGCCGCAAGAGACCCAGTACTTC. It codes for CSAGQGMGPQETQYF. J is TRBJ2-5 and V is TRBV20-1; 8 nucleotides line up with TRBD1. Germline CDR1 is DFQATT and CDR2 is SNEGSKA (reference sequence). The V segment lost 6 bases and the J segment 2 bases; nucleotides outside the gene matches: 11. This CDR3 has 15 residues.

There are a few counts of this clonotype. The chain combines TRBV5-6 with TRBJ1-5, with 7 bases aligning to TRBD1. The V gene end was trimmed by 4 bases and the J gene end by 4 bases; junction bases not matched to a gene: 5. Germline V gives CDR1 SGHDT, CDR2 YYEEEE. The CDR3 spans 14 residues. The CDR3 DNA follows: TGTGCCAGCAGCCGTGGACAGGTAAATCAGCCCCAGCATTTT. It codes for CASSRGQVNQPQHF.

This clonotype was observed many times. The chain recombines TRBV5-1 with TRBJ2-7; TRBD2 matches at 7 bases. The germline V gene has CDR1 SGHRS and CDR2 YFSETQ. This CDR3 is built from 14 residues. J was trimmed by 4 bases and V by 0 bases; bases with no gene match: 4. For the CDR3, the DNA is TGCGCCAGCAGCTTGGGGGCGGGACTATACGAGCAGTACTTC. Translated, it gives CASSLGAGLYEQYF.

Points on this clonotype: At one boundary the junction diverges from the germline segment, which might be a read error. CDR3 amino acids: CSAGRTGFGNAGELFF. The CDR3 DNA sequence: TGCAGTGCTGGTCGGACAGGGTTCGGGAACGCCGGGGAGCTGTTTTTT. This sequence joins TRBV20-1 and TRBJ2-2; 8 positions agree with TRBD1. The V gene's germline CDR1 is DFQATT and CDR2 SNEGSKA (reference sequence). The CDR3 loop spans 16 amino acids.

This clonotype has a handful of counts. The chain combines TRBV5-1 with TRBJ1-1, with D perhaps TRBD1 (6 bases). Germline CDR1 reads SGHRS; CDR2 reads YFSETQ. V was cut by 4 bases and J by 4 bases, with 17 bases left in between. The CDR3 is 15 amino acids. This CDR3 is CASSLGRGRGTEAFF. The CDR3 region has the DNA TGCGCCAGCAGCCTTGGCAGGGGACGTGGCACTGAAGCTTTCTTT. The full variable domain, with the rest looked up from reference TRBV5-1 and TRBJ1-1, is KAGVTQTPRYLIKTRGQQVTLSCSPISGHRSVSWYQQTPGQGLQFLFEYFSETQRNKGNFPGRFSGRQFSNSRSEMNVSTLELGDSALYLCASSLGRGRGTEAFFGQGTRLTVV.

This clonotype was counted at least ten times. This chain uses TRBV5-1 with TRBJ2-3; the D gene could be TRBD1 or TRBD2 (5 bases each). The ends were cut back, 5 bases at V and 0 bases at J, with 13 bases in the middle. The CDR3 consists of 15 residues. The germline CDR1 and CDR2 sequences are SGHRS and YFSETQ. CDR3 sequence: CASRAGTFSTDTQYF. The CDR3, as DNA: TGCGCCAGCAGAGCCGGGACCTTCAGCACAGATACGCAGTATTTT.

There are many counts of this clonotype. V usage is TRBV19 and J usage is TRBJ2-1; TRBD2 matches at 8 bases. With 1 base clipped from V and 7 bases from J, the junction kept 9 bases outside the gene matches. Germline V gene sequence: CDR1 LNHDA, CDR2 SQIVND (reference sequence). The CDR3 is made up of 16 amino acids. The CDR3 region is CASSIAGGRRRNEQFF. The CDR3 DNA sequence: TGTGCCAGTAGTATAGCTGGCGGGAGGCGGAGAAATGAGCAGTTCTTC.

This clonotype was seen many times. The V gene is TRBV2, the J gene TRBJ2-3; possibly TRBD2 for D (5 bases). The ends were cut back, 8 bases at V and 8 bases at J, with 14 bases in the middle. This CDR3 contains 12 residues. Germline CDR1 reads SNHLY; CDR2 reads FYNNEI. The CDR3 DNA sequence: TGTGCCAGCGCGGCCGGAGGAGGTACGCAGTATTTT. Protein sequence: CASAAGGGTQYF.